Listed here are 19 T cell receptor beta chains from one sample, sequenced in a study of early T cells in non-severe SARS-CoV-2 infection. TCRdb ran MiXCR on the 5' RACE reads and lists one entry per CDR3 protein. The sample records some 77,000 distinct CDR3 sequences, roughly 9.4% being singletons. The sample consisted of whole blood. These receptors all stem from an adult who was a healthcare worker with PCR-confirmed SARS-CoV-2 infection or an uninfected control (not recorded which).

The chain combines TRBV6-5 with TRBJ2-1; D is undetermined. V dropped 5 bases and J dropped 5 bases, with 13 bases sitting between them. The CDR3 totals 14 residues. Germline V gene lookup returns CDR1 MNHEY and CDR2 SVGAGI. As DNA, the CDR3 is TGTGCCAGCAGTCCTAGGGATCTCCACAATGAGCAGTTCTTC. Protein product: CASSPRDLHNEQFF.

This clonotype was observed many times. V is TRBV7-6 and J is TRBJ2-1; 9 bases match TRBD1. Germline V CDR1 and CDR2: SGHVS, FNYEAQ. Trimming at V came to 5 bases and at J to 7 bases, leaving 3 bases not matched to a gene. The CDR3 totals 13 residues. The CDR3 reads CASSPTGGNEQFF. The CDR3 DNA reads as TGTGCCAGCAGCCCGACAGGGGGGAATGAGCAGTTCTTC.

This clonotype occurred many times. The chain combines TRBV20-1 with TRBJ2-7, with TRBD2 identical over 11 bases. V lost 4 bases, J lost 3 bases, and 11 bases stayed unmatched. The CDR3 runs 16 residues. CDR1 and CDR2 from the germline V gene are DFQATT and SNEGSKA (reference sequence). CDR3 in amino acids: CSATSSSGTSGYEQYF. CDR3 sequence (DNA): TGCAGTGCTACCTCATCTTCCGGGACTAGCGGCTACGAGCAGTACTTC.

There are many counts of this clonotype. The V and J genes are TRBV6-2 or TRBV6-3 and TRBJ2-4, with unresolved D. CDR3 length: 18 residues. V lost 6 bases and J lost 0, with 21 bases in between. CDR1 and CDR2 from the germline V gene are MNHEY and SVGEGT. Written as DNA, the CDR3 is TGTGCCAGCAGCCTATTAAACCCAACAGCCGTAGCCAAAAACATTCAGTACTTC. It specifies CASSLLNPTAVAKNIQYF.

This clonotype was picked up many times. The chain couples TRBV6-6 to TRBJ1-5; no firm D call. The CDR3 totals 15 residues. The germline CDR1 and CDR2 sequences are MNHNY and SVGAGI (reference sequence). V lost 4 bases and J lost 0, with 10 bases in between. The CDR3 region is CASSSRGDSNQPQHF. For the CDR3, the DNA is TGTGCCAGCAGTTCCCGCGGAGATAGCAATCAGCCCCAGCATTTT.

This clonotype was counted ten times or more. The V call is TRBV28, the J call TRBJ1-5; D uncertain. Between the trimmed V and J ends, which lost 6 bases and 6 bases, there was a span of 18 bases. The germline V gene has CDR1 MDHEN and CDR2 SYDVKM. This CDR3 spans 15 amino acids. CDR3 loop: CASRSPQVGGQPQHF. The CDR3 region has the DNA TGTGCCAGCAGGAGCCCCCAGGTAGGAGGTCAGCCCCAGCATTTT.

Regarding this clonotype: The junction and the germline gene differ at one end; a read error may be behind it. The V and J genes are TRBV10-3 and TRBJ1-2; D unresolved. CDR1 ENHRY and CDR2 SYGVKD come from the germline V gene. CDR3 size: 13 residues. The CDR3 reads CAITEGEGYGYTF. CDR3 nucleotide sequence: TGTGCCATCACTGAGGGCGAGGGATATGGCTACACCTTC.

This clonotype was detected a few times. CDR3 coding DNA: TGCAGCGCAAAGGTGGGGAGAGAGACCCAGTACTTC. Translation: CSAKVGRETQYF. The gene calls are TRBV29-1 and TRBJ2-5, with TRBD2 as a possible D gene (5 bases). The CDR3 totals 12 residues. CDR1 is SQVTM and CDR2 is ANQGSEA in the germline V gene. Trimming pared 7 bases from V and 4 bases from J, leaving 13 bases between.

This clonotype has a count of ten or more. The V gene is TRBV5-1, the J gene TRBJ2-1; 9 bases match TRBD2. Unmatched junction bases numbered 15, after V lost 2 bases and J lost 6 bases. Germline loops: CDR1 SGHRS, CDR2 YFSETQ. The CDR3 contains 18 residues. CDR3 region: CASSLYLAGVGPGNEQFF. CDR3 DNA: TGCGCCAGCAGCTTATATTTAGCGGGAGTGGGTCCCGGCAATGAGCAGTTCTTC. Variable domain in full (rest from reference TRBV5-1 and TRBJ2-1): KAGVTQTPRYLIKTRGQQVTLSCSPISGHRSVSWYQQTPGQGLQFLFEYFSETQRNKGNFPGRFSGRQFSNSRSEMNVSTLELGDSALYLCASSLYLAGVGPGNEQFFGPGTRLTVL.

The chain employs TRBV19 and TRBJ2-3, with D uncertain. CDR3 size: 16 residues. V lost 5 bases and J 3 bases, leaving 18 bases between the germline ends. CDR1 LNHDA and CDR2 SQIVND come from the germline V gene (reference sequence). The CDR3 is CASSPRLGGRTDTQYF. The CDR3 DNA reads TGTGCCAGTAGTCCCCGCTTAGGTGGTAGAACAGATACGCAGTATTTT. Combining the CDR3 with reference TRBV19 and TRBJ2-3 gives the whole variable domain DGGITQSPKYLFRKEGQNVTLSCEQNLNHDAMYWYRQDPGQGLRLIYYSQIVNDFQKGDIAEGYSVSREKKESFPLTVTSAQKNPTAFYLCASSPRLGGRTDTQYFGPGTRLTVL.

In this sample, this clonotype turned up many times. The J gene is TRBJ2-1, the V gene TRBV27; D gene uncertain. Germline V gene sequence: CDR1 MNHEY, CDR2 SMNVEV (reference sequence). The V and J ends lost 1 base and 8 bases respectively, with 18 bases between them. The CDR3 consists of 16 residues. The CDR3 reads CASSLWGALKDDEQFF. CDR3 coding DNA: TGTGCCAGCAGTTTATGGGGTGCATTAAAGGACGATGAGCAGTTCTTC.

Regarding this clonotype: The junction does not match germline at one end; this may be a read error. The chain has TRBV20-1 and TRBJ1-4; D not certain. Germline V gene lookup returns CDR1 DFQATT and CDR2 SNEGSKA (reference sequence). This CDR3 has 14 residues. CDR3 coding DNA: TGCAGTGCCAGAGTTGGACGGCAGAATGAAAAACTGTTTTTT. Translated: CSARVGRQNEKLFF.

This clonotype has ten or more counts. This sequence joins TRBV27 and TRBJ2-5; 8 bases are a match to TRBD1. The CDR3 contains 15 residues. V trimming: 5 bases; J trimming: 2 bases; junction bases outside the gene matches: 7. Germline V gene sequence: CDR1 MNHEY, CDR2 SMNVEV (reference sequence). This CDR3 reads CASSGTGYFQETQYF. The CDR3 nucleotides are TGTGCCAGCAGTGGGACAGGTTATTTTCAAGAGACCCAGTACTTC.

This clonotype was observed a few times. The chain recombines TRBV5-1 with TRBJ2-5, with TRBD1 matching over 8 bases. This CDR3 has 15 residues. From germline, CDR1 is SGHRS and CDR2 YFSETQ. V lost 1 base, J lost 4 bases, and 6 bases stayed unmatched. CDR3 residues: CASSLTPRGPETQYF. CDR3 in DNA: TGCGCCAGCAGCTTGACACCCAGGGGGCCAGAGACCCAGTACTTC.

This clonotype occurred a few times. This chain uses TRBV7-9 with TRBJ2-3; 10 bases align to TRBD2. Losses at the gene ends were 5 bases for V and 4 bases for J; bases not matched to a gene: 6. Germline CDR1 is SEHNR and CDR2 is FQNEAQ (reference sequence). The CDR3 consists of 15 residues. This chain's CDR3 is CASSPGTSDADTQYF. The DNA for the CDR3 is TGTGCCAGCAGCCCTGGGACTAGCGACGCAGATACGCAGTATTTT.

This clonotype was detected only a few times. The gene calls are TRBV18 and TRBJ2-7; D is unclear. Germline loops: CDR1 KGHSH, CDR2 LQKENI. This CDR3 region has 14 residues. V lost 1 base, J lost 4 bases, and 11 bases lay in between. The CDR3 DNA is TGTGCCAGCTCACCACAGGGCCTCTCGTACGAGCAGTACTTC. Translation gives CASSPQGLSYEQYF. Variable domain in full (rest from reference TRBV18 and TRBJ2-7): NAGVMQNPRHLVRRRGQEARLRCSPMKGHSHVYWYRQLPEEGLKFMVYLQKENIIDESGMPKERFSAEFPKEGPSILRIQQVVRGDSAAYFCASSPQGLSYEQYFGPGTRLTVT.

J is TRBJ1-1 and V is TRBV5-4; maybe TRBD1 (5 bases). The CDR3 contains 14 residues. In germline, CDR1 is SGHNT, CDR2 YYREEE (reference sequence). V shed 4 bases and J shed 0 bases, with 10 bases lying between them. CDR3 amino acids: CASSPDSMNTEAFF. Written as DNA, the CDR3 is TGTGCCAGCAGCCCCGACAGCATGAACACTGAAGCTTTCTTT.

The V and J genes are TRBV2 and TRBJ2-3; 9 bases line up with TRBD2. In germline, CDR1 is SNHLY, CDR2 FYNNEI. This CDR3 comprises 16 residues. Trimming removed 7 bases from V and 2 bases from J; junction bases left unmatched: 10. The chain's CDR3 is CASKEPAGGHTDTQYF. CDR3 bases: TGTGCCAGCAAGGAACCAGCGGGAGGACACACAGATACGCAGTATTTT.

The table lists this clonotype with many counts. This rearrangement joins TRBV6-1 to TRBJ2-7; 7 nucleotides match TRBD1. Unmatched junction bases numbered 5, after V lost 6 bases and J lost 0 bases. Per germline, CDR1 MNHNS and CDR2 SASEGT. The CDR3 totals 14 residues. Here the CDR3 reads CASRAGTASYEQYF. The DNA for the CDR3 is TGTGCCAGCAGAGCCGGGACAGCCTCCTACGAGCAGTACTTC.